The 27 T cell receptor beta chains given below trace back to one sample, sequenced in a study of blood T cell repertoires in COVID-19 (dated by TCRdb to the early 2020s). Receptors were amplified or captured by the immunoSEQ multiplex PCR assay. This is the immuneACCESS table as TCRdb keeps it, with only in-frame sequences that have V and J called. A part of the clones is gone; compared with another copy, unresolved V genes explain less than half, and the rest is unexplained. Across this sample there are some 140,000 clones, with approximately 81% seen only once. Jointly, the top ten make up 4.5% to 6% of the sample. The sequenced sample consisted of PBMCs or T cells enriched from blood (not recorded which). The receptors were gathered from a man between 40 and 49 years old with acute COVID-19.

This chain's CDR3 is CASSLRRGTEAFF. The CDR3, as DNA: TGTGCCAGCAGCTTGAGAAGGGGCACTGAAGCTTTCTTT. V gene TRBV5-4 combines with J gene TRBJ1-1, with D perhaps TRBD1 (5 bases). Trimming shortened V by 1 base and J by 4 bases, and 8 bases separated the two germline ends. The CDR3 runs to 13 residues. The V gene's germline CDR1 is SGHNT and CDR2 YYREEE (reference sequence).

This sequence joins TRBV11-3 and TRBJ1-1; TRBD1 aligns across 8 bases. The CDR3 covers 14 residues. Germline-derived CDR1 and CDR2 are SGHNT and YENEEA. Trimming at V came to 4 bases and at J to 5 bases, leaving 6 bases not matched to a gene. CDR3 coding DNA: TGTGCCAGCAGCTCTGGGACAGGAGTAACTGAAGCTTTCTTT. It translates to CASSSGTGVTEAFF.

The count of this clone is one. The chain is built from TRBV28 and TRBJ1-5; no firm D call. Trimming cost V 3 bases and J 7 bases, with 10 bases left between them. The CDR3 extends over 13 amino acids. Germline V gene sequence: CDR1 MDHEN, CDR2 SYDVKM. The CDR3 here is CASSLGQRQPQHF. For the CDR3, the DNA is TGTGCCAGCAGTTTGGGTCAGCGACAGCCCCAGCATTTT.

The chain has TRBV30 and TRBJ1-1; D remains unclear. V shed 2 bases and J shed 1 base, with 11 bases lying between them. Per the germline V gene, CDR1 is GTSNPN and CDR2 is SVGIG (reference sequence). The length of the CDR3 is 14 residues. The CDR3 sequence is CAWSPRGRNTEAFF. Here the CDR3 DNA reads TGTGCCTGGAGTCCACGAGGGCGGAACACTGAAGCTTTCTTT. The complete variable domain, with remaining parts taken from reference TRBV30 and TRBJ1-1, reads SQTIHQWPATLVQPVGSPLSLECTVEGTSNPNLYWYRQAAGRGLQLLFYSVGIGQISSEVPQNLSASRPQDRQFILSSKKLLLSDSGFYLCAWSPRGRNTEAFFGQGTRLTVV.

The chain joins TRBV6-2 or TRBV6-3 to TRBJ1-5; D is perhaps TRBD1 (5 bases). V was shortened by 0 bases and J by 6 bases, with 12 bases between the two germline ends. CDR1 and CDR2 from the germline V gene are MNHEY and SVGEGT. This CDR3 has 15 residues. CDR3 DNA sequence: TGTGCCAGCAGTTACTCGATAGGGGCTGGTCAGCCCCAGCATTTT. This translates into CASSYSIGAGQPQHF.

The chain recombines TRBV7-2 with TRBJ1-2; possibly TRBD1 for D (6 bases). V was pared by 4 bases and J by 11 bases, with 17 bases between. This CDR3 is 13 amino acids long. Germline values: CDR1 SGHTA, CDR2 FQGNSA. The CDR3, as DNA: TGTGCCAGCAGCTCATACAACAGGGAGGGGTACACCTTC. Translated, it gives CASSSYNREGYTF.

This chain links TRBV6-2 or TRBV6-3 with TRBJ2-7; D is possibly TRBD1 (5 bases). CDR1 and CDR2 from the germline V gene are MNHEY and SVGEGT. V was clipped by 6 bases and J by 5 bases, with 14 bases between them. CDR3 size: 13 residues. The CDR3 bases are TGTGCCAGCAGCGACAGCCCCCGAAACGAGCAGTACTTC. Translation gives CASSDSPRNEQYF.

This clone was seen only a few times. The chain carries TRBV6-5 and TRBJ2-6, with 8 nucleotides matching TRBD2. This CDR3 spans 15 amino acids. Germline V gene sequence: CDR1 MNHEY, CDR2 SVGAGI. Germline trimming cut 6 bases from V and 2 bases from J; bases unmatched to any gene: 3. The CDR3 sequence: CASSSTSAGANVLTF. CDR3 sequence (DNA): TGTGCCAGCAGCTCGACTAGCGCTGGGGCCAACGTCCTGACTTTC.

About this clone: A much larger clone is a single base away; this may be a read error. This rearrangement joins TRBV7-9 to TRBJ2-7; D possibly corresponds to TRBD1 (6 bases). The germline gives CDR1 SEHNR, CDR2 FQNEAQ (reference sequence). Trimming took 2 bases from V and 2 from J, leaving 7 bases between them. This CDR3 is 13 amino acids long. The CDR3 here is CASSLNRAYEQYF. The CDR3 region has the DNA TGTGCCAGCAGCTTAAACAGGGCCTACGAGCAGTACTTC. The complete variable domain, with remaining parts taken from reference TRBV7-9 and TRBJ2-7, reads DTGVSQNPRHKITKRGQNVTFRCDPISEHNRLYWYRQTLGQGPEFLTYFQNEAQLEKSRLLSDRFSAERPKGSFSTLEIQRTEQGDSAMYLCASSLNRAYEQYFGPGTRLTVT.

This rearrangement joins TRBV6-2 or TRBV6-3 to TRBJ1-2; D perhaps matches TRBD1 (5 bases). CDR3 length: 12 amino acids. Germline assignment: CDR1 MNHEY and CDR2 SVGEGT. V lost 3 bases and J 14 bases, leaving 16 bases between the germline ends. CDR3 sequence: CASSYAPGEKTF. The CDR3 DNA reads as TGTGCCAGCAGTTATGCCCCGGGGGAAAAGACCTTC.

The rearrangement joins TRBV7-2 to TRBJ2-1; 9 nucleotides line up with TRBD2. Germline CDR1 reads SGHTA; CDR2 reads FQGNSA. Losses at the gene ends were 5 bases for V and 2 bases for J; bases not matched to a gene: 7. The CDR3 loop spans 16 amino acids. The CDR3 bases are TGTGCCAGCAGCCCTCCGGGCGGGAGGGCCTACAATGAGCAGTTCTTC. It specifies CASSPPGGRAYNEQFF.

The V and J genes are TRBV27 and TRBJ1-5; D remains unclear. The CDR3 covers 15 residues. Germline loops: CDR1 MNHEY, CDR2 SMNVEV (reference sequence). V lost 2 bases and J 2 bases, leaving 10 bases between the germline ends. This CDR3 reads CASSLDGEGNQPQHF. Written as DNA, the CDR3 is TGTGCCAGCAGTTTAGATGGGGAGGGCAATCAGCCCCAGCATTTT.

The V gene is TRBV28, the J gene TRBJ2-3; possibly TRBD1 for D (7 bases). V dropped 8 bases and J dropped 1 base, with 19 bases sitting between them. Germline values: CDR1 MDHEN, CDR2 SYDVKM. The CDR3 totals 16 residues. The CDR3 coding sequence is TGTGCCAGCGCCCACATAGGGGGCGGGGGCACAGATACGCAGTATTTT. This translates into CASAHIGGGGTDTQYF.

The V and J genes are TRBV7-9 and TRBJ2-5; the match to TRBD2 covers 11 bases. Germline lookup yields CDR1 SEHNR and CDR2 FQNEAQ (reference sequence). The CDR3 length is 14 residues. Trimming took 4 bases from V and 5 from J; bases not matched to a gene: 3. CDR3 nucleotide sequence: TGTGCCAGCAGCTCACGGACTAGCGGGGAGACCCAGTACTTC. Translating gives CASSSRTSGETQYF.

This chain links TRBV7-9 with TRBJ1-5; 9 bases line up with TRBD1. The germline CDR1 and CDR2 sequences are SEHNR and FQNEAQ (reference sequence). The CDR3 has 15 amino acids. With V trimmed by 1 base and J by 5 bases, 3 bases remained unmatched. In DNA form, the CDR3 reads TGTGCCAGCAGCTTAGGGACAGGGGATTATCAGCCCCAGCATTTT. Translation gives CASSLGTGDYQPQHF.

This clone was detected a few times. The genes are TRBV5-1 and TRBJ2-7; D is perhaps TRBD2 (6 bases). V was clipped by 0 bases and J by 5 bases, with 18 bases between them. This CDR3 region has 16 residues. In germline, CDR1 is SGHRS, CDR2 YFSETQ. This chain's CDR3 is CASSLGTGVGNDEQYF. The CDR3 nucleotides are TGCGCCAGCAGCTTGGGGACGGGGGTCGGGAACGACGAGCAGTACTTC.

Only one count was recorded for this clone. The V gene is TRBV5-1, the J gene TRBJ2-1; 8 bases agree with TRBD2. Trimming cost V 1 base and J 6 bases; bases outside gene matches: 9. In germline, CDR1 is SGHRS, CDR2 YFSETQ. CDR3 size: 16 residues. CDR3: CASSLNTGGPSNEQFF. CDR3 nucleotides: TGCGCCAGCAGCTTGAACACGGGGGGGCCTTCCAATGAGCAGTTCTTC.

This chain links TRBV6-5 with TRBJ2-2; TRBD2 matches 7 bases. Looked up from germline, CDR1 is MNHEY and CDR2 is SVGAGI. This CDR3 is built from 13 residues. The junction had 4 bases not matched to a gene; V was cut back by 7 bases and J by 5 bases. CDR3 DNA sequence: TGTGCCAGCATGCCTAGCGGTACCGGGGAGCTGTTTTTT. Protein sequence: CASMPSGTGELFF.

In this sample, this clone turned up a few times. The rearrangement joins TRBV18 to TRBJ2-3; D is possibly TRBD1 (6 bases). CDR1 is KGHSH, CDR2 LQKENI, per germline. This CDR3 has 17 residues. Trimming took off 2 bases at V and 2 bases at J, with 17 bases between the two ends. The CDR3 nucleotides read TGTGCCAGCTCACCAGGTCAGGGCAGGGGCAACACAGATACGCAGTATTTT. This sequence encodes CASSPGQGRGNTDTQYF. Using reference TRBV18 and TRBJ2-3 for the parts outside the CDR3, the full variable domain is NAGVMQNPRHLVRRRGQEARLRCSPMKGHSHVYWYRQLPEEGLKFMVYLQKENIIDESGMPKERFSAEFPKEGPSILRIQQVVRGDSAAYFCASSPGQGRGNTDTQYFGPGTRLTVL.

This clone came up once. J is TRBJ2-3 and V is TRBV5-1; 13 bases are shared with TRBD2. Germline CDR1 SGHRS, CDR2 YFSETQ. CDR3 length: 16 amino acids. V shed 4 bases and J 6 bases; nucleotides not matched to a gene: 8. In nucleotides, the CDR3 is TGCGCCAGCAGCGCCGGACTAGCGGGAGAGACGGATACGCAGTATTTT. Its translation: CASSAGLAGETDTQYF.

This chain joins TRBV20-1 and TRBJ1-2; D is undetermined. The V end was cut by 6 bases, the J end by 1 base, with 6 bases between. Germline V CDR1 and CDR2: DFQATT, SNEGSKA (reference sequence). The CDR3 sequence is 11 residues long. For the CDR3, the DNA is TGCAGTGCGACACTTAACTATGGCTACACCTTC. Translation gives CSATLNYGYTF.

This clone was observed a few times. This chain links TRBV4-3 with TRBJ2-3; 11 bases fit TRBD1. Trimming took 2 bases from V and 4 from J; bases not matched to a gene: 2. The CDR3 consists of 15 residues. Germline V gives CDR1 LGHNA, CDR2 YSLEER. CDR3 coding DNA: TGCGCCAGCAGCCAACGGACAGGGGGCCCAGATACGCAGTATTTT. Translation: CASSQRTGGPDTQYF.

This clone was seen more than once but under ten times. The V and J genes are TRBV13 and TRBJ1-5; the match to TRBD1 covers 7 bases. The length of the CDR3 is 15 residues. Germline V gene lookup returns CDR1 PRHDT and CDR2 FYEKMQ (reference sequence). Losses at the gene ends were 0 bases for V and 5 bases for J; bases not matched to a gene: 4. DNA of the CDR3: TGTGCCAGCAGCTTAGGGAAGGGGGCGCATCAGCCCCAGCATTTT. Translation gives CASSLGKGAHQPQHF.

The rearrangement uses TRBV7-7 and TRBJ2-3; 13 nucleotides match TRBD2. The length of the CDR3 is 15 residues. The germline V gene encodes CDR1 SSHAT and CDR2 FNYEAQ (reference sequence). The ends lost 5 bases at V and 4 bases at J; junction bases unmatched: 3. CDR3 sequence: CASSLLAGGADTQYF. For the CDR3, the DNA is TGTGCCAGCAGCCTACTAGCGGGAGGGGCAGATACGCAGTATTTT.

The chain carries TRBV7-2 and TRBJ1-1, with a weak D call TRBD1 (6 bases). The CDR3 totals 13 residues. V lost 10 bases to trimming and J lost 6 bases, with 18 bases between them. Germline CDR1 and CDR2: SGHTA and FQGNSA. For the CDR3, the DNA is TGTGCCACCCTACAGGGCCGCACATCTGAAGCTTTCTTT. Translation: CATLQGRTSEAFF.

The CDR3 DNA sequence: TGTGCCAGCAGTGAACACGGTGGAAACACCATATATTTT. This translates into CASSEHGGNTIYF. J is TRBJ1-3 and V is TRBV6-1; no clear D. V was cut by 2 bases and J by 3 bases, with 5 bases left in between. This CDR3 is 13 amino acids long. The germline V gene encodes CDR1 MNHNS and CDR2 SASEGT.

The V and J genes are TRBV27 and TRBJ1-6; a weak D match, TRBD1 (6 bases). Between the trimmed V and J ends, which lost 4 bases and 5 bases, there was a span of 15 bases. Germline CDR1 reads MNHEY; CDR2 reads SMNVEV (reference sequence). The CDR3 extends over 16 amino acids. The CDR3 coding sequence is TGTGCCAGCAGTTCCCGAGTAGGGGGTAATAATTCACCCCTCCACTTT. Translated: CASSSRVGGNNSPLHF.